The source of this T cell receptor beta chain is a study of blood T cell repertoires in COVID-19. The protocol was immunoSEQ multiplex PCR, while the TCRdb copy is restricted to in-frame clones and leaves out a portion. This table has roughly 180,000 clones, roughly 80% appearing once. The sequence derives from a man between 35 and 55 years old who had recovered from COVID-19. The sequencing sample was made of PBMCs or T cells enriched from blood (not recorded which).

CDR3 sequence: CASRRQVTTMELFF. As DNA, the CDR3 is TGTGCCAGCAGAAGACAGGTCACGACCATGGAACTGTTTTTT. The rearrangement links TRBV6-5 to TRBJ1-4; possible D gene TRBD1, 6 bases. Trimming took off 6 bases at V and 12 bases at J, with 20 bases between the two ends. Germline V gene data show CDR1 as MNHEY and CDR2 as SVGAGI. The CDR3 consists of 14 residues.